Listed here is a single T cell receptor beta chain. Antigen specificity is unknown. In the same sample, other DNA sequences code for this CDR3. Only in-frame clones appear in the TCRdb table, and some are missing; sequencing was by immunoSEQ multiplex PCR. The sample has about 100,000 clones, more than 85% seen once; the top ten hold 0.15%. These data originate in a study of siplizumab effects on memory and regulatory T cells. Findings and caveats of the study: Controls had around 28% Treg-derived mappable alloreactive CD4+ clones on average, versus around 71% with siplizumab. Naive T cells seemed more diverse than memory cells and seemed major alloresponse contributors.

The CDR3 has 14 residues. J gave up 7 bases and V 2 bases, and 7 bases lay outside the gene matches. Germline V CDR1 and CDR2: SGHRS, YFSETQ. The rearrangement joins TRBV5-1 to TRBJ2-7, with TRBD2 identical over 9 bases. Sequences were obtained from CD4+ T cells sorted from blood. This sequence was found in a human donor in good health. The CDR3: CASSLAGGESEQYF. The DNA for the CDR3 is TGCGCCAGCAGCTTAGCGGGGGGTGAGTCTGAGCAGTACTTC.